The clone carrying this T cell receptor beta chain came up a few times. The antigen remains undetermined. This specimen comes from a study of human T cells and chemical hapten exposure. Study overall: 2% DPC applied to a roughly 2 cm by roughly 2 cm arm area sensitized donors. Yields of TCR per sample differed, chiefly owing to small differences in pooled library volume.

The study's findings and limits: No alteration of TCRs above 1 in 1000 frequency was seen with DPC sensitization. The count of PT1 expanded TCRs correlated positively with patch test score.

Germline CDR1 DFQATT, CDR2 SNEGSKA (reference sequence). This CDR3 region has 12 residues. Trimming shortened V by 6 bases and J by 0 bases, and 7 bases separated the two germline ends. Time point given: patch test 1, 2 weeks after DPC sensitization. Stated treatment: therapeutic diphenylcyclopropenone sensitization with weekly scalp DPC. Each CDR3 protein is one row after TCRdb ran MiXCR on the RACE reads. The sample shows tens of thousands of distinct CDR3 sequences, 9% to 9.5% of them seen only once. The sample in question was whole blood, obtained in connection with sensitization to the hapten diphenylcyclopropenone (DPC). This rearrangement joins TRBV20-1 to TRBJ2-3; D unclear. This receptor was identified in a woman between 35 and 50 years old with alopecia areata. Some clones in this sample may be carry-over from other donors' samples. The CDR3, as DNA: TGCAGTGCGAGACCTAGCACAGATACGCAGTATTTT. Amino acid sequence: CSARPSTDTQYF.